The 2 T cell receptor beta chains below were found in one sample sequenced in a study of T-cell reconstitution after alpha-beta-depleted transplantation in children. A library of TCRbeta sequences, prepared with unique molecular identifiers, was generated. TCRdb reprocessed the PCR reads with MiXCR, giving one entry per CDR3 protein. Of 73,000 or so distinct CDR3 sequences in the sample, 4.9% were seen once. This specimen consisted of PBMCs, mostly from graft donor cells, obtained 180 days after TCRalphabeta/CD19-depleted stem cell transplant. Source of these receptors: a boy younger than two who had a stem cell transplant for acute myeloid leukemia, so the T cells may come from the graft donor.

This clonotype was seen at least ten times. CDR3 nucleotides: TGTGCCAGCTCAACACAGGGATACTCCTACGAGCAGTACTTC. Protein product: CASSTQGYSYEQYF. The rearrangement joins TRBV18 to TRBJ2-7; the D gene is possibly TRBD1 (6 bases). The germline V gene encodes CDR1 KGHSH and CDR2 LQKENI. The length of the CDR3 is 14 residues. The V gene lost 5 bases and the J gene lost 0 bases, with 11 bases spanning the gap. Supplemented by reference TRBV18 and TRBJ2-7, the full variable domain reads NAGVMQNPRHLVRRRGQEARLRCSPMKGHSHVYWYRQLPEEGLKFMVYLQKENIIDESGMPKERFSAEFPKEGPSILRIQQVVRGDSAAYFCASSTQGYSYEQYFGPGTRLTVT.

This clonotype came up many times. The chain couples TRBV7-6 to TRBJ2-3; 7 bases map to TRBD2. Per the germline V gene, CDR1 is SGHVS and CDR2 is FNYEAQ. V shed 0 bases and J 4 bases; nucleotides not matched to a gene: 1. The CDR3 length is 14 residues. This CDR3 reads CASSLAAGADTQYF. DNA for the CDR3: TGTGCCAGCAGCTTAGCGGCGGGGGCAGATACGCAGTATTTT. The full variable domain, rest sourced from reference TRBV7-6 and TRBJ2-3, is GAGVSQSPRYKVTKRGQDVALRCDPISGHVSLYWYRQALGQGPEFLTYFNYEAQQDKSGLPNDRFSAERPEGSISTLTIQRTEQRDSAMYRCASSLAAGADTQYFGPGTRLTVL.